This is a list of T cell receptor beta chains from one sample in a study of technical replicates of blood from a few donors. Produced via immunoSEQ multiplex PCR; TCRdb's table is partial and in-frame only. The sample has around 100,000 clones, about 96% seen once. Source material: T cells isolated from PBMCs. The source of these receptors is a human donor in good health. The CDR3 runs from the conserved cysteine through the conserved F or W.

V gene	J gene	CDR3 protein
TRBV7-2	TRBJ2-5	CASSPRTSGATQYF
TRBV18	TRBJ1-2	CASSPQGPYGYTF
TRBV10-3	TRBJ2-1	CAISKDRGNEQFF
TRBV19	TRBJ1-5	CASSMMGRMSNQPQHF
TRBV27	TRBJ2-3	CASTSSFPPGGLAGDDTQYF
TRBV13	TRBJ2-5	CASSFGGTGRETQYF
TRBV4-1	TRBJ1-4	CASSQGAAGLVEKLFF
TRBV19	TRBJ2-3	CASSLQGTDTQYF
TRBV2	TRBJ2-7	CASSEYGTGGGYEQYF
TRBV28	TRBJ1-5	CASSQVREVQPQHF
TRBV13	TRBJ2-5	CASSLRDGGPETQYF
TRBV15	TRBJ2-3	CATSRGGAGLQDTQYF
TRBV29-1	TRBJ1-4	CSVVQAQNEKLFF
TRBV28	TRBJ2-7	CASSRNSRQTNEQYF
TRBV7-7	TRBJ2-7	CASSFGLAGVDEQYF
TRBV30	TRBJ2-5	CAWSPPGLGETQYF
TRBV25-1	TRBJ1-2	CASRGVEAGKETNYGYTF
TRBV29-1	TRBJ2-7	CSVARGREQYF
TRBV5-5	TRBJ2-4	CASSLTGDPIQYF
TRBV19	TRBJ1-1	CASSILGGQGGTEAFF
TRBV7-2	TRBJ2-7	CASSSSGGGAYEQYF
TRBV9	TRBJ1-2	CASSSRDTGGNGYTF
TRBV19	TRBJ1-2	CASSIRTANYGYTF
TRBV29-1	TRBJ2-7	CSGRREGYEQYF
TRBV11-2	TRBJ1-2	CASSLGLPLQEPGYTF
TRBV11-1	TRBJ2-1	CASGFSGRKEDEQFF
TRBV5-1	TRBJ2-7	CASSLEGSSYEQYF
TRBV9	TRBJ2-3	CASSVAGERTDTQYF
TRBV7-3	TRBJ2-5	CASSLSGRETQYF
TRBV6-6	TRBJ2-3	CASSPPSTDTQYF
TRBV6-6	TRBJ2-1	CASSLDPAGNEQFF
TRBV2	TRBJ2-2	CASSPNRDTGELFF
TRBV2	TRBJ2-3	CASKDRVPTDTQYF
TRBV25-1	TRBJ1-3	CASSDSGQGSGNTIYF
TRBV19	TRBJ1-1	CAIRSGTQNTEAFF
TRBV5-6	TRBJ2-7	CASSLVDRENYEQYF
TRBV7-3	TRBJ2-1	CASSLSLSANNEQFF
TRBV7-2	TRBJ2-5	CASKEQGSTQETQYF
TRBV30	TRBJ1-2	CAWSVDSPYGYTF
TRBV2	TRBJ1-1	CASTPNDRAMNTEAFF
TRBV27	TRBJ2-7	CASRSSGSHEQYF
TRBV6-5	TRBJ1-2	CASSKPQTGNYGYTF
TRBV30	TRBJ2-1	CAWSVGTSGYNEQFF
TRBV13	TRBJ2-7	CASSIWGTSGSYEQYF
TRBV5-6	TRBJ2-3	CASSGAGTRDTQYF
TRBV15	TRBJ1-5	CATSEGGARQPQHF
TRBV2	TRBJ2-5	CASKGQGVAETQYF